The source of this TCR beta chain is a study of CD8 T cells in Susac syndrome. The CDR3 totals 14 residues. V trimming: 3 bases; J trimming: 4 bases; junction bases outside the gene matches: 6. Germline V gene sequence: CDR1 SQVTM, CDR2 ANQGSEA. The RNA, 0.5 to 1 ug, was put through reverse transcription using random hexamers. TCRdb re-called the immunoSEQ multiplex PCR reads through MiXCR, storing one row per CDR3 protein. Altogether approximately 230,000 distinct CDR3 sequences are present, around 93% being singletons, with the ten largest covering 0.07% to 0.09%. This TCR derives from a human donor with multiple sclerosis. The sequenced sample consisted of CD4+ T cells from PBMCs. The chain has TRBV29-1 and TRBJ2-1, with 7 bases aligning to TRBD2. Here the CDR3 reads CSVDLSGMYNEQFF. CDR3 nucleotide sequence: TGCAGCGTTGACCTCAGCGGGATGTACAATGAGCAGTTCTTC.